This passage covers 10 T cell receptor beta chains from one sample sequenced in a study of blood T cells in healthy people across ages. A sample-barcoded 5' primer and a J-beta primer mix were used in a second PCR of about 7 to 12 cycles. TCRdb reprocessed the 5' RACE reads with MiXCR, giving one entry per CDR3 protein. The sample lists around 1,800,000 distinct CDR3 sequences, roughly two fifths occurring once. The sequencing input was blood. These receptor sequences come from a human donor in good health.

V gene TRBV7-2 combines with J gene TRBJ1-1; D unclear. The germline V gene has CDR1 SGHTA and CDR2 FQGNSA. V was clipped by 7 bases and J by 6 bases, with 15 bases between them. The CDR3 covers 13 residues. The CDR3 nucleotides are TGTGCCAGCACCATTATGAGGGAGGCTGAAGCTTTCTTT. Protein product: CASTIMREAEAFF.

The chain links TRBV6-1 to TRBJ1-2; D is unresolved. The V end lost 3 bases, the J end lost 2 bases, and 16 bases lay between the germline ends. Germline CDR1 MNHNS, CDR2 SASEGT. This CDR3 is 16 amino acids long. In DNA form, the CDR3 reads TGTGCCAGCAGTGATTTGACCGAGGAATCGAACTATGGCTACACCTTC. It specifies CASSDLTEESNYGYTF.

This chain links TRBV20-1 with TRBJ1-4; 7 bases are a match to TRBD1. Per germline, CDR1 DFQATT and CDR2 SNEGSKA (reference sequence). V lost 8 bases, J lost 7 bases, and 10 bases stayed unmatched. CDR3 length: 13 residues. CDR3 DNA: TGCAGTTCCCAGGGGGAGGACGGTGAAAAACTGTTTTTT. Encoded protein: CSSQGEDGEKLFF.

The rearrangement links TRBV10-3 to TRBJ2-1; TRBD1 agrees at 9 bases. Germline V gene data show CDR1 as ENHRY and CDR2 as SYGVKD. There are 13 residues in the CDR3. V shed 9 bases and J 7 bases; nucleotides not matched to a gene: 7. This CDR3 reads CAISWDRENEQFF. The DNA for the CDR3 is TGTGCCATTTCTTGGGACAGGGAGAATGAGCAGTTCTTC.

This chain connects TRBV4-3 to TRBJ2-1, with D unresolved. Germline loops: CDR1 LGHNA, CDR2 YSLEER. The CDR3 sequence is 18 residues long. The V end lost 3 bases, the J end lost 0 bases, and 18 bases lay between the germline ends. The CDR3 coding sequence is TGCGCCAGCAGCCAGCAGACACCCTCGGCCCGCTCCTACAATGAGCAGTTCTTC. This sequence encodes CASSQQTPSARSYNEQFF.

The chain links TRBV6-6 to TRBJ1-2; the D gene is possibly TRBD1 (6 bases). There are 15 residues in the CDR3. The V and J ends lost 2 bases and 4 bases respectively, with 14 bases between them. Germline loops: CDR1 MNHNY, CDR2 SVGAGI (reference sequence). In nucleotides, the CDR3 is TGTGCCAGCAGTTACCCAGGACAGATATCCTATGGCTACACCTTC. This codes for CASSYPGQISYGYTF.

The chain recombines TRBV6-2 or TRBV6-3 with TRBJ1-5; unclear D gene. The CDR3 length is 13 residues. CDR1 is MNHEY and CDR2 is SVGEGT in the germline V gene. The V end lost 1 base, the J end lost 2 bases, and 3 bases lay between the germline ends. CDR3: CASSYLGNQPQHF. The CDR3 coding sequence is TGTGCCAGCAGTTACTTGGGCAATCAGCCCCAGCATTTT.

This clonotype was seen only a few times. The chain links TRBV20-1 to TRBJ2-3; D unclear. CDR3 length equals 13 residues. The V gene's germline CDR1 is DFQATT and CDR2 SNEGSKA (reference sequence). Trimming took 3 bases from V and 5 from J, leaving 12 bases between them. The CDR3 loop is CSASPSNGDTQYF. CDR3 coding DNA: TGCAGTGCTAGTCCCTCAAACGGAGATACGCAGTATTTT.

This clonotype showed up just a few times. V usage is TRBV20-1 and J usage is TRBJ1-2; D not resolved. Per the germline V gene, CDR1 is DFQATT and CDR2 is SNEGSKA (reference sequence). The V end lost 0 bases, the J end lost 6 bases, and 11 bases lay between the germline ends. This CDR3 has 13 residues. In nucleotides, the CDR3 is TGCAGTGCTAGAGACCGGGAACCGCATGGCTACACCTTC. Its translation: CSARDREPHGYTF.

This sequence joins TRBV4-2 and TRBJ2-1, with D perhaps given as TRBD1 or TRBD2 (5 bases each). The CDR3 covers 16 residues. Germline loops: CDR1 LGHNA, CDR2 YNFKEQ. The V gene lost 2 bases and the J gene lost 8 bases, with 19 bases spanning the gap. The CDR3 reads CASSQQTGTFHDEQFF. The CDR3 coding sequence is TGTGCCAGCAGCCAACAAACCGGGACCTTTCACGATGAGCAGTTCTTC.